The clone carrying this T cell receptor beta chain has a single count. No antigen is known for it. Compared with germline, one end of the junction differs, possibly owing to a read error. The CDR3 is 14 amino acids. Germline V gene sequence: CDR1 SSHAT, CDR2 FNYEAQ (reference sequence). This specimen comes from a study of T-cell reconstitution after alpha-beta-depleted transplantation in children. Overall study results and limits: Day-60 TCRbeta diversity that was high in some patients was derived from surviving recipient T cells and thymic progenitors. T-cell counts and diversity were attributed mostly to newly produced T cells one year after transplant. Several hundred rapidly expanded clones from non-depleted graft cells reportedly supplied alpha-beta T cells about two months post-transplant.

Unique molecular identifiers featured in how the TCRbeta library was prepared. Each CDR3 protein gets one entry after TCRdb re-called the PCR reads with MiXCR. The table includes about 47,000 distinct CDR3 sequences, around 53% detected once. Sequenced here: peripheral blood, sampled before TCRalphabeta/CD19-depleted stem cell transplant. This receptor was taken from a boy less than two years old with SCID, due to receive a stem cell transplant. This rearrangement joins TRBV7-7 to TRBJ2-3; TRBD1 aligns across 9 bases. The CDR3 region is CASSHGTGKDTQYF. Here the CDR3 DNA reads TGTGCTAGCAGCCACGGGACAGGGAAAGATACGCAGTATTTT.